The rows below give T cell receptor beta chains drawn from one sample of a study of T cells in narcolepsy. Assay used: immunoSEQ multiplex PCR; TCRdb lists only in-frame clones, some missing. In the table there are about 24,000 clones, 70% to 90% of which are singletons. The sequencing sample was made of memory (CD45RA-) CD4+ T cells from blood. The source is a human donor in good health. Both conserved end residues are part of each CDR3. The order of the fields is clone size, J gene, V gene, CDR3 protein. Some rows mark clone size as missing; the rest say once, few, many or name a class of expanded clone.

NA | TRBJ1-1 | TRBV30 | CAWRGTGITEAFF
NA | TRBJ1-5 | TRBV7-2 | CASSSDAYGPQHF
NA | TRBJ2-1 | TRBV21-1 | CASSKDRPEGYNEQFF
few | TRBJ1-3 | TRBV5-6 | CASSLGQGTIYF
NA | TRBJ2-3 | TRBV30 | CAWSASGTTDTQYF
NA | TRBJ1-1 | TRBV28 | CASRRYGGNTEAFF
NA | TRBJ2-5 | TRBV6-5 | CASKGRQGFQETQYF
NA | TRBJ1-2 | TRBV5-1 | CASSLGGQAAGGYTF
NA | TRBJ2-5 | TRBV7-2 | CASSYGLGLETQYF
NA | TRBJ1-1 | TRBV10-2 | CASSDQTGSNTEAFF
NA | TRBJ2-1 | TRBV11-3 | CASSLEGVAYNEQFF
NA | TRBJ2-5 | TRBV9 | CASSVVGARGETQYF
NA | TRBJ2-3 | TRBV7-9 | CASSSILGAGVQTDTQYF
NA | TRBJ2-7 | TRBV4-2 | CASSQGRTSGSTYEQYF
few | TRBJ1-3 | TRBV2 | CASSGDGNTIYF
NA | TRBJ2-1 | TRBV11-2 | CASSPMTSGISNEQFF
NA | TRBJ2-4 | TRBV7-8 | CASSWNSGREAKNIQYF
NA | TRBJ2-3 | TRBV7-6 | CASSLGAGTSGATDTQYF
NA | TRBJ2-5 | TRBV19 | CASGGSGFGVETQYF
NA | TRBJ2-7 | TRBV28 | CASNRPGGEQYF
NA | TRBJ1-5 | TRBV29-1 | CSVGQPNQPQHF
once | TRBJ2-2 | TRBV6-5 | CASSYRWGHTGELFF
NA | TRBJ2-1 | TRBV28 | CASSWMARPPKSSYNEQFF
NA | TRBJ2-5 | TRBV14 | CASSPLPAGVGETQYF
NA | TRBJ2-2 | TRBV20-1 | CSARGTGELFF
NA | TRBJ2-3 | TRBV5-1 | CASSLGGLAGGLTDTQYF
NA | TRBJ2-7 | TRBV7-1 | CASSSSGLAYEQYF
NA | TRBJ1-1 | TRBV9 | CASSVQAGGTEAFF
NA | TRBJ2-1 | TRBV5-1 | CASSPGLVVDYEQFF
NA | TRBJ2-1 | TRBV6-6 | CASSYVGGSWNEQFF
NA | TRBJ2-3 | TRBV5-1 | CASSLVASEYTQYF
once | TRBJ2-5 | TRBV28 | CASSLSLETQYF
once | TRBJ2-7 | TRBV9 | CASSPLGGSRDEQYF
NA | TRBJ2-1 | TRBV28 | CASSYTSGRAYNEQFF
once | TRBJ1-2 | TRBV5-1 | CASSLDPGQSVRYGYTF
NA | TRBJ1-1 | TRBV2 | CASSVGENTEAFF
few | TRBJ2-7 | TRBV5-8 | CASSLSPGQGPEQYF
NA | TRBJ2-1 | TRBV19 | CASRIKRGEGRNEQFF
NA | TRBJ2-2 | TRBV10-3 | CAIAPQGSTGELFF
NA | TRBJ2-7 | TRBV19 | CASTPGHPYEQYF
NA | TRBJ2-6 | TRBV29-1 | CSVKRDRASSGANVLTF
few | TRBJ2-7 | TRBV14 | CASSRSGTGGSYEQYF
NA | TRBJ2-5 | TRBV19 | CASSPRQETQYF
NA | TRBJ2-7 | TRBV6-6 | CASNPGTGSVEQYF
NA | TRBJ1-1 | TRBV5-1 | CASSLRPTGNTEAFF
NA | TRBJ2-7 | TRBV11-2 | CASSLAGTTYEQYF
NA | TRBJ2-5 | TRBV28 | CASSLAVPRTETQYF
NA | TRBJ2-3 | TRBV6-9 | CASSQGGITDTQYF
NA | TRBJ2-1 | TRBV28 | CASSLTITLGATGEQFF
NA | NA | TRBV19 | CASSIDRGRFNEQYF
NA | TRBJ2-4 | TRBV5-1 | CASSPSSGSAKNIQYF
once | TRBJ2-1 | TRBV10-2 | CASRGLAGTDYNGQFF
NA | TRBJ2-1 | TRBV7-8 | CASSRQGLAGGGGQFF
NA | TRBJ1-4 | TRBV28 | CASSSDGRGRANEKLFF